The source of this TCR beta chain is a study of blood T cell repertoires in COVID-19. About the study: Acute-phase and convalescent COVID-19 samples originated in the United States, Italy and Spain. T cells, B-cell-depleted T cells, or PBMCs supplied cDNA or gDNA.

V lost 5 bases, J lost 2 bases, and 7 bases stayed unmatched. The length of the CDR3 is 15 residues. Germline V gene sequence: CDR1 LGHDT, CDR2 YNNKEL (reference sequence). Patients at the Seattle site were enrolled during active infection and followed longitudinally. Per the original data handling: Reference gene primers were amplified, and this amplification served to estimate nucleated cell counts. Repertoires were generated with immunoSEQ multiplex PCR, while TCRdb's copy carries only in-frame clones and drops some. V, J and clone size are those of that table, while D and trimming were read from the DNA. The data show about 420,000 clones, with about 90% seen just once and approximately 0.92% held by the top ten.

Material for sequencing was peripheral blood. This TCR came from a man younger than 35 with COVID-19, enrolled during active disease. The rearrangement links TRBV3-1 (or the pseudogene TRBV3-2) to TRBJ2-7; 9 bases are shared with TRBD1. This chain's CDR3 is CASSTLGTGPYEQYF. The CDR3 nucleotides are TGTGCCAGCAGCACCCTTGGGACAGGGCCCTACGAGCAGTACTTC.